Listed below are T cell receptor beta chains from one sample, sequenced in a study of T cells in Graves' hyperthyroidism and ophthalmopathy. TCRdb reanalysed the multiplex PCR reads using MiXCR and keeps one entry per CDR3 protein. This sample has roughly 170,000 distinct CDR3 sequences, with about a sixth found just once. Sequences were obtained from blood. The receptors stem from a woman aged 50 to 60 with Graves' hyperthyroidism. Both conserved end residues are part of each CDR3. The D gene is left open where the match is weak. Size is omitted from some rows. Given values are once, few, many or a class for expanded clones.

V	size	D	length	J	CDR3	DNA
TRBV12-3/TRBV12-4	many	TRBD1	17	TRBJ1-5	CASSRQGSGGSNQPQHF	TGTGCCAGCAGCCGACAGGGTTCTGGGGGTAGCAATCAGCCCCAGCATTTT
TRBV7-2	many	-	14	TRBJ1-4	CASSKQSLNEKLFF	TGTGCCAGCAGCAAACAGAGCCTTAATGAAAAACTGTTTTTT
TRBV29-1	many	TRBD1	12	TRBJ1-2	CSVEEGGGGYTF	TGCAGCGTTGAAGAAGGGGGCGGCGGCTACACCTTC
TRBV14	many	-	12	TRBJ1-2	CASSHNNHGYTF	TGTGCCAGCAGCCACAATAACCATGGCTACACCTTC
TRBV29-1	many	-	11	TRBJ2-3	CSWRGTDTQYF	TGCAGTTGGAGGGGAACAGATACGCAGTATTTT
TRBV7-9	many	-	13	TRBJ1-5	CASSLSLNQPQHF	TGTGCCAGCAGCTTATCCCTCAATCAGCCCCAGCATTTT
TRBV7-9	few	-	14	TRBJ2-5	CASREGGPQETQYF	TGTGCCAGCAGGGAGGGGGGGCCACAAGAGACCCAGTACTTC
TRBV6-1	many	TRBD1	15	TRBJ1-1	CASSDRGQVRTEAFF	TGTGCCAGCAGTGACAGGGGACAGGTGAGGACTGAAGCTTTCTTT
TRBV20-1	many	-	15	TRBJ2-3	CSARAGARSTDTQYF	TGCAGTGCTAGAGCGGGGGCCCGAAGCACAGATACGCAGTATTTT
TRBV28	many	TRBD1	14	TRBJ2-7	CASSIARDSGEQYF	TGTGCCAGCAGTATCGCCCGGGACAGTGGCGAGCAGTACTTC
TRBV7-9	many	TRBD1	16	TRBJ2-1	CASSLTGQIWNNEQFF	TGTGCCAGCAGCCTGACAGGGCAAATTTGGAACAATGAGCAGTTCTTC
TRBV27	-	-	14	TRBJ1-5	CASSFGPQSQPQHF	TGTGCCAGCAGTTTCGGACCGCAATCCCAGCCCCAGCATTTT
TRBV2	-	-	13	TRBJ2-1	CASRFWENNEQFF	TGTGCCAGCCGGTTTTGGGAGAACAATGAGCAGTTCTTC
TRBV29-1	many	-	11	TRBJ2-7	CSVAFSYEQYF	TGCAGCGTTGCATTCTCCTACGAGCAGTACTTC
TRBV3-1	-	-	18	TRBJ2-2	CASSQVSKSGLNTGELFF	TGTGCCAGCAGCCAAGTCTCGAAATCGGGGCTTAACACCGGGGAGCTGTTTTTT
TRBV28	many	TRBD1	14	TRBJ1-2	CASRDRGPNYGYTF	TGTGCCAGCAGGGACAGGGGGCCTAACTATGGCTACACCTTC